This T cell receptor beta chain was recorded in a study of shared clonotypes between healthy human individuals. V gave up 7 bases and J gave up 0 bases, with 10 bases separating them. Looked up from germline, CDR1 is LNHDA and CDR2 is SQIVND (reference sequence). The CDR3 has 14 residues. Sequencing used immunoSEQ multiplex PCR; TCRdb keeps in-frame clones, though not all of them. The sample carries about 530,000 clones, roughly 95% recorded once. The chain combines TRBV19 with TRBJ1-5; D perhaps matches TRBD1 (6 bases). The receptor's source is a woman younger than 45 in good health. The sample was naive CD4+ T cells sorted from blood. Subset here: CD45RA+ positively selected. As DNA, the CDR3 is TGTGCCAGTAAGGGACAACCTAGCAATCAGCCCCAGCATTTT. It specifies CASKGQPSNQPQHF.